The source of this T cell receptor beta chain is a study of breast tumors, draining lymph nodes, adjacent tissues. Overall study results and limits: Data fit most tumor T cells coming from lymph node, expanding in tumor.

TCRdb called the multiplex PCR reads again in MiXCR, with one record for every CDR3 protein. The repertoire holds about 220,000 distinct CDR3 sequences, under 40% seen once, with about 3.9% in the top ten. The CDR3 contains 15 residues. Germline V gives CDR1 SGHDN, CDR2 FVKESK. About this clonotype: Its antigen is unknown. This may be a read error: a much more frequent sequence differs by one nucleotide.

Axillary draining lymph nodes of breast cancer patients supplied the node samples. The origin of this receptor is a female donor with breast cancer. Some clones in this sample may be carry-over from other donors' samples. The sample comprised axillary lymph node tissue. This sequence joins TRBV14 and TRBJ1-2; TRBD1 matches at 9 bases. The CDR3 protein is CASSQSGQGRDGSTF. In nucleotides, the CDR3 is TGTGCCAGCAGCCAATCGGGACAGGGAAGGGATGGCTCCACCTTC.